These 12 T cell receptor beta chains share one sample of origin, sequenced in a study of blood T cell repertoires in COVID-19. TCRdb's copy holds only in-frame clones and misses some; the assay was immunoSEQ multiplex PCR. The sample carries a few hundred thousand clones, over 80% recorded once. Sequencing was done on a sample of PBMCs or T cells enriched from blood (not recorded which). The receptors here all came from a woman aged 40 to 50 who had recovered from COVID-19.

The V and J genes are TRBV20-1 and TRBJ1-5; TRBD1 aligns across 9 bases. CDR1 and CDR2 (germline): DFQATT, SNEGSKA (reference sequence). The length of the CDR3 is 14 residues. V was pared by 3 bases and J by 5 bases, with 5 bases of the junction left unmatched. The CDR3 DNA is TGCAGTGCTAGTGGGGGACAGGGTGATCAGCCCCAGCATTTT. This codes for CSASGGQGDQPQHF.

The chain couples TRBV4-1 to TRBJ2-2; 8 nucleotides agree with TRBD2. Germline V gives CDR1 MGHRA, CDR2 YSYEKL. Losses at the gene ends were 3 bases for V and 4 bases for J; bases not matched to a gene: 7. The CDR3 runs 16 residues. In nucleotides, the CDR3 is TGCGCCAGCAGCCAGGGCATAGCGGGAAGCACCGGGGAGCTGTTTTTT. Encoded protein: CASSQGIAGSTGELFF.

This clone came up many times. The chain has TRBV27 and TRBJ2-2; maybe TRBD2 (5 bases). V gave up 3 bases and J gave up 7 bases, with 9 bases separating them. Germline V gives CDR1 MNHEY, CDR2 SMNVEV (reference sequence). CDR3 length equals 13 residues. In nucleotides, the CDR3 is TGTGCCAGCAGTTTGAGGGTCGGCGGGGAGCTGTTTTTT. This gives the protein CASSLRVGGELFF.

The rearrangement uses TRBV5-6 and TRBJ2-5; 9 nucleotides agree with TRBD2. The ends lost 3 bases at V and 2 bases at J; junction bases unmatched: 11. Looked up from germline, CDR1 is SGHDT and CDR2 is YYEEEE. The CDR3 consists of 17 residues. This chain's CDR3 is CASSSKRLAVLQETQYF. The CDR3 nucleotides read TGTGCCAGCAGCTCCAAGCGACTAGCGGTTTTACAAGAGACCCAGTACTTC.

The chain employs TRBV9 and TRBJ2-2; TRBD1 aligns across 9 bases. This CDR3 has 15 residues. Germline loops: CDR1 SGDLS, CDR2 YYNGEE. V trimming: 3 bases; J trimming: 1 base; junction bases outside the gene matches: 1. Here the CDR3 reads CASSGQGVNTGELFF. CDR3 DNA: TGTGCCAGCAGCGGACAGGGGGTGAACACCGGGGAGCTGTTTTTT.

The V gene is TRBV5-8, the J gene TRBJ1-6, with TRBD1 matching over 9 bases. The ends lost 5 bases at V and 15 bases at J; junction bases unmatched: 15. The V gene's germline CDR1 is SGHTS and CDR2 YDEGEE. The CDR3 sequence is 15 residues long. The CDR3: CASRYTGGAITNLHF. The CDR3 DNA sequence: TGTGCCAGCAGATATACAGGGGGCGCGATCACTAACCTCCACTTT.

This sequence joins TRBV6-2 or TRBV6-3 and TRBJ1-1; 7 nucleotides line up with TRBD1. CDR3 length: 17 amino acids. The junction had 13 bases not matched to a gene; V was cut back by 6 bases and J by 0 bases. Germline V gene sequence: CDR1 MNHEY, CDR2 SVGEGT. In DNA, the CDR3 is TGTGCCAGCAGCTCATTCCTACAGGGGAGTATGAACACTGAAGCTTTCTTT. Its protein is CASSSFLQGSMNTEAFF.

The chain employs TRBV5-1 and TRBJ2-7; 7 bases match TRBD2. V dropped 3 bases and J dropped 0; count of bases not matched to a gene: 6. Germline V gene lookup returns CDR1 SGHRS and CDR2 YFSETQ. The CDR3 loop spans 15 amino acids. The CDR3 spells CASSSGGSSSYEQYF. CDR3 DNA sequence: TGCGCCAGCAGCTCCGGGGGGTCCAGCTCCTACGAGCAGTACTTC.

This chain uses TRBV5-6 with TRBJ1-5; TRBD1 matches at 8 bases. The CDR3 length is 14 residues. From germline, CDR1 is SGHDT and CDR2 YYEEEE. The V gene end was trimmed by 10 bases and the J gene end by 4 bases; junction bases not matched to a gene: 10. CDR3 sequence reads: CAPKEDRANQPQHF. The CDR3 DNA reads as TGTGCCCCGAAGGAGGACAGGGCAAATCAGCCCCAGCATTTT.

The chain uses TRBV11-3 and TRBJ1-1; D is unresolved. The CDR3 is made up of 13 amino acids. Germline lookup yields CDR1 SGHNT and CDR2 YENEEA. V shed 6 bases and J shed 1 base, with 9 bases lying between them. In DNA form, the CDR3 reads TGTGCCAGCAGTAAGCCTTCGAACACTGAAGCTTTCTTT. It codes for CASSKPSNTEAFF.

The chain joins TRBV19 to TRBJ1-6; no definite D call. The V end was cut by 3 bases, the J end by 9 bases, with 18 bases between. The germline gives CDR1 LNHDA, CDR2 SQIVND (reference sequence). This CDR3 is built from 16 residues. The CDR3 bases are TGTGCCAGTAGTATCCGGCAGGACTGGTCGGTTTCACCCCTCCACTTT. Its protein product is CASSIRQDWSVSPLHF. The variable domain in full, completed from reference TRBV19 and TRBJ1-6, reads DGGITQSPKYLFRKEGQNVTLSCEQNLNHDAMYWYRQDPGQGLRLIYYSQIVNDFQKGDIAEGYSVSREKKESFPLTVTSAQKNPTAFYLCASSIRQDWSVSPLHFGNGTRLTVT.

This chain connects TRBV18 to TRBJ1-4, with TRBD1 identical over 10 bases. With 6 bases clipped from V and 5 bases from J, the junction kept 3 bases outside the gene matches. Per the germline V gene, CDR1 is KGHSH and CDR2 is LQKENI. This CDR3 contains 14 residues. CDR3 nucleotides: TGTGCCAGCTCCGGACAGGGGGTAAATGAAAAACTGTTTTTT. Protein sequence: CASSGQGVNEKLFF.